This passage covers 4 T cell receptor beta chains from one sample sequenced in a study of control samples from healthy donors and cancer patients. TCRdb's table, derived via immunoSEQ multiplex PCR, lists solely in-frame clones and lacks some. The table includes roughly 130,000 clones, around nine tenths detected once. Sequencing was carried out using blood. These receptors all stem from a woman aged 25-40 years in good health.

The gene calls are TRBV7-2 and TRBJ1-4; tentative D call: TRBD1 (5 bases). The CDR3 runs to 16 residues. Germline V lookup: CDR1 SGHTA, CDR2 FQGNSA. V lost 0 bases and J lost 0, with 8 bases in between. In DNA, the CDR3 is TGTGCCAGCAGCTTAGCGGGGGGTGCAACTAATGAAAAACTGTTTTTT. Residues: CASSLAGGATNEKLFF.

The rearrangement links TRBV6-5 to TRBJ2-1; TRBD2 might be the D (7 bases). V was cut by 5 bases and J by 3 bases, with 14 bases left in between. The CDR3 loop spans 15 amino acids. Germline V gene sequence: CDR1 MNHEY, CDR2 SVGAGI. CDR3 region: CASSPGASGYNEQFF. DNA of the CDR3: TGTGCCAGCAGTCCAGGGGCTAGCGGCTACAATGAGCAGTTCTTC.

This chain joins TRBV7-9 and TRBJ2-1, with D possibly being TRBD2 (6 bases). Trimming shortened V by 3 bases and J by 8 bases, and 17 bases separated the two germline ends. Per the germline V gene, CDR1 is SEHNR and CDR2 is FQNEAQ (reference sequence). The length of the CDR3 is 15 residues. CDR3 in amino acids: CASSLGGEPFDEQFF. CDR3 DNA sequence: TGTGCCAGCAGCTTGGGGGGAGAGCCCTTCGATGAGCAGTTCTTC.

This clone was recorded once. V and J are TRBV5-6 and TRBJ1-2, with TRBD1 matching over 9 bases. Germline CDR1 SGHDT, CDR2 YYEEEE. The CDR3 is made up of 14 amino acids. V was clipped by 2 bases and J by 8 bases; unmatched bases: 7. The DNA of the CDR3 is TGTGCCAGCAGCTTTGAACAGGGGGCTCGGGGCTACACCTTC. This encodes CASSFEQGARGYTF.